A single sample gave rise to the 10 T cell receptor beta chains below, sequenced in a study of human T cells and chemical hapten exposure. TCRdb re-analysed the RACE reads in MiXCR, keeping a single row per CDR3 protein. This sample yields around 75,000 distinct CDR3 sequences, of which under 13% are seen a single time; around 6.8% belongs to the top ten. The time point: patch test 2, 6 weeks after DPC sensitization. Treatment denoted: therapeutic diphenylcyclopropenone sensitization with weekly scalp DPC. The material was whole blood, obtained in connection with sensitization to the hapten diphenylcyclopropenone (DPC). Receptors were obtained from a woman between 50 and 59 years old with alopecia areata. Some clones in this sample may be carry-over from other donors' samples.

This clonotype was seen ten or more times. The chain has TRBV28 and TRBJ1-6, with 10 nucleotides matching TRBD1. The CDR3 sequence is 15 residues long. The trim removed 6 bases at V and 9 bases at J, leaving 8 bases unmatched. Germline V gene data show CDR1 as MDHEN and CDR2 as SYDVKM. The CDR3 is CASRIPTGGGSPLHF. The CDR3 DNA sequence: TGTGCCAGCAGGATACCGACAGGGGGCGGTTCACCCCTCCACTTT.

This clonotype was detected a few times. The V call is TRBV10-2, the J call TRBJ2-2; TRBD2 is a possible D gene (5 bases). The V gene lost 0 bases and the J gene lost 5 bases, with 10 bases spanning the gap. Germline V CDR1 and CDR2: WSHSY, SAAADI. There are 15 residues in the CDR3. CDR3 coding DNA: TGCGCCAGCAGTGAGTCGAACAGAGGGACCGGGGAGCTGTTTTTT. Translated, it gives CASSESNRGTGELFF.

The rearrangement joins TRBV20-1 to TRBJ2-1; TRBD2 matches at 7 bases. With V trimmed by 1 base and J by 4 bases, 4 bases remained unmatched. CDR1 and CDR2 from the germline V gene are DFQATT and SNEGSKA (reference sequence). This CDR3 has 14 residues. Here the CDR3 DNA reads TGCAGTGCTAGAGTGGCTAGCGGTTACAATGAGCAGTTCTTC. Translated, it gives CSARVASGYNEQFF.

As DNA, the CDR3 is TGCAGTGCTAGGGGACAGTTAGCTGGGAAACTGTTTTTT. This codes for CSARGQLAGKLFF. J is TRBJ1-4 and V is TRBV20-1; 7 positions match TRBD1. This CDR3 region has 13 residues. Germline CDR1 DFQATT, CDR2 SNEGSKA (reference sequence). The V segment lost 3 bases and the J segment 11 bases; nucleotides outside the gene matches: 9.

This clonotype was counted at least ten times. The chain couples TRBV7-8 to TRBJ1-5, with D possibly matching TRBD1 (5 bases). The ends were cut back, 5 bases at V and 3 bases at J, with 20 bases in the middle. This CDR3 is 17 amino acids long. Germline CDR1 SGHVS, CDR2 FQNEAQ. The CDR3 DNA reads TGTGCCAGCAGCCCACCTCCCCGGGACTTACTCAATCAGCCCCAGCATTTT. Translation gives CASSPPPRDLLNQPQHF.

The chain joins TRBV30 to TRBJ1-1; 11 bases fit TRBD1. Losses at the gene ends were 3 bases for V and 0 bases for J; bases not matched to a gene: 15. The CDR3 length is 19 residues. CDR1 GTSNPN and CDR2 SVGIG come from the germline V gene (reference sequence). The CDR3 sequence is CAWRKSGPGQGAMNTEAFF. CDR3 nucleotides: TGTGCCTGGAGGAAATCGGGGCCTGGACAGGGGGCGATGAACACTGAAGCTTTCTTT. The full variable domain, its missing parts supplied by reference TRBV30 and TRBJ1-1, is SQTIHQWPATLVQPVGSPLSLECTVEGTSNPNLYWYRQAAGRGLQLLFYSVGIGQISSEVPQNLSASRPQDRQFILSSKKLLLSDSGFYLCAWRKSGPGQGAMNTEAFFGQGTRLTVV.

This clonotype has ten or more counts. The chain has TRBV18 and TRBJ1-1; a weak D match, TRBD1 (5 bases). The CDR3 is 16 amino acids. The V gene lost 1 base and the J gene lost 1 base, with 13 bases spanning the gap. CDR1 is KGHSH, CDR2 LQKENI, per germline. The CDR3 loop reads CASSPQSVRANTEAFF. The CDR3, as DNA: TGTGCCAGCTCACCACAGTCGGTCAGGGCGAACACTGAAGCTTTCTTT.

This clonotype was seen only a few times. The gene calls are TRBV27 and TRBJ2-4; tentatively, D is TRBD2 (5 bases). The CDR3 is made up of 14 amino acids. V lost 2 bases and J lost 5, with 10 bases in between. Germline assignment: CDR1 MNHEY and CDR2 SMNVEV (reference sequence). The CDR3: CASSLRGRENIQYF. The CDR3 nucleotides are TGTGCCAGCAGTTTACGGGGTCGTGAAAACATTCAGTACTTC.

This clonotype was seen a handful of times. The CDR3, as DNA: TGTGCCAGCAGCGTAGGTCTAGGGATTCAGCCCCAGCATTTT. Protein sequence: CASSVGLGIQPQHF. The chain uses TRBV9 and TRBJ1-5; D gene uncertain. The CDR3 consists of 14 residues. The V gene's germline CDR1 is SGDLS and CDR2 YYNGEE. V lost 0 bases and J lost 6, with 10 bases in between.

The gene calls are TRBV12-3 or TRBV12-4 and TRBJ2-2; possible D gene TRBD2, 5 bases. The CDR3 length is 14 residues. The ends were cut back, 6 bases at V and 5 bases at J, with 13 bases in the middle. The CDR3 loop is CASRTRSRTGELFF. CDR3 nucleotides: TGTGCCAGCAGAACTAGAAGTCGGACCGGGGAGCTGTTTTTT.